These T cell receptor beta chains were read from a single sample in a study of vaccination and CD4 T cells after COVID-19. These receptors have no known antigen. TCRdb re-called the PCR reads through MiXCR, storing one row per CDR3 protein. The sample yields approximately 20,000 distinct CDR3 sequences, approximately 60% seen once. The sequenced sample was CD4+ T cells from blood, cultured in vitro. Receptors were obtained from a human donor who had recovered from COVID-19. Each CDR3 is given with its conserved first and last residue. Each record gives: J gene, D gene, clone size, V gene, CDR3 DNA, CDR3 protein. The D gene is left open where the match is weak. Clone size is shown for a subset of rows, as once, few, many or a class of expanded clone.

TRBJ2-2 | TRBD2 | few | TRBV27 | TGTGCCAGCAGTTTACTAGCGGAGAACACCGGGGAGCTGTTTTTT | CASSLLAENTGELFF
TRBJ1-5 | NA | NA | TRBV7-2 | TGTGCCAGCAGCTTAGTTGGGGGTAGCAATCAGCCCCAGCATTTT | CASSLVGGSNQPQHF
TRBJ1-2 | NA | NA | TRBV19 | TGTGCCAGTACCCCCCAAGCGGTAAACTATGGCTACACCTTC | CASTPQAVNYGYTF
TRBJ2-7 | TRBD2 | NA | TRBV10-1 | TGCGCCAGCAGTGAAACTAGCGGGAGGATCTACGAGCAGTACTTC | CASSETSGRIYEQYF
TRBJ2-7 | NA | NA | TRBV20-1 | TGCAGTGCTAATGGGCGGACTACCTACGAGCAGTACTTC | CSANGRTTYEQYF
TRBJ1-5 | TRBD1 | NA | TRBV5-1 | TGCGCCAGCAGCGAGGGGACAGCTTATAGCAATCAGCCCCAGCATTTT | CASSEGTAYSNQPQHF
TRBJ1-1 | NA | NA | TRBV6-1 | TGTGCCAGCACCTGGGACGGAGCCACTGAAGCTTTCTTT | CASTWDGATEAFF
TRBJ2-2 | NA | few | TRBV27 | TGTGCCAGCAGTTTAGGCCAGGGAGTCACCGGGGAGCTGTTTTTT | CASSLGQGVTGELFF
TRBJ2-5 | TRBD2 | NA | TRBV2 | TGTGCCAGCAGTGGGGGACGGAGCGGGAGAGGGGAGACCCAGTACTTC | CASSGGRSGRGETQYF
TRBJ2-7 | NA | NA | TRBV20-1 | TGCAGTGCGACCTGGGGACTCCCTGGCTACGAGCAGTACTTC | CSATWGLPGYEQYF
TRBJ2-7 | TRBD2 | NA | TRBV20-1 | TGCAGTGCTCCAAGGACTAGCGGGGGTAGCTCCTACGAGCAGTACTTC | CSAPRTSGGSSYEQYF
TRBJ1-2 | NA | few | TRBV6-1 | TGTGCCAGCAGCCGGCCCGGGAGGGCTAACTATGGCTACACCTTC | CASSRPGRANYGYTF
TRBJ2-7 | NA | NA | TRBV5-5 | TGTGCCAGCAGCTTGGTGCCGGGGCCAACAGGGAACGAGCAGTACTTC | CASSLVPGPTGNEQYF
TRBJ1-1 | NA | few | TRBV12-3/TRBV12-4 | TGTGCCAGCAGCAAGACAGTGAACACTGAAGCTTTCTTT | CASSKTVNTEAFF
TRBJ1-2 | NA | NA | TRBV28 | TGTGCCAGCAGTTTATCACAGGGCCTCTATGGCTACACCTTC | CASSLSQGLYGYTF
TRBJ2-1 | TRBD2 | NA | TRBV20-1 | TGCAGGGACACTCCGGGACTAGCGGGAGAGTCAAGGTTCTTC | CRDTPGLAGESRFF
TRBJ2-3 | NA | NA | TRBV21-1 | TGTGCCAGCAGCAAAGTCTGGGGCCCCACAGATACGCAGTATTTT | CASSKVWGPTDTQYF
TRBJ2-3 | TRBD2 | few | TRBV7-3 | TGTGCCAGCAGCTTGATGGGACTAGCGGAAGATACGCAGTATTTT | CASSLMGLAEDTQYF
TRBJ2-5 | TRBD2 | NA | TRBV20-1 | TGCAGTGCTGCGGGAGGTCAAGAGACCCAGTACTTC | CSAAGGQETQYF
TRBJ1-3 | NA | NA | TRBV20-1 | TGCAGTGCTAATACAGGGAGCTCTGGAAACACCATATATTTT | CSANTGSSGNTIYF
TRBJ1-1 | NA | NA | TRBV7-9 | TGTGCCAGCAGCTTGACAGCCCCCGACACTGAAGCTTTCTTT | CASSLTAPDTEAFF
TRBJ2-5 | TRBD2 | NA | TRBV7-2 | TGTGCCAGCAGCCTCGGACTAGATTGGAAAGAGACCCAGTACTTC | CASSLGLDWKETQYF
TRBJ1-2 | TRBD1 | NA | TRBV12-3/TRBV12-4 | TGTGCCAGCAGTGCCGGGACAGGGGGCGCAGGGTCTGGCTACACCTTC | CASSAGTGGAGSGYTF
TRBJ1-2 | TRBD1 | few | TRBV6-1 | TGTGCCAGCAGGCTAGACAGGGGAAATGGCTACACCTTC | CASRLDRGNGYTF
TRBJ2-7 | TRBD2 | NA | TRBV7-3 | TGTGCCAGCAGCATGTCCGGGACTAGCGGGGGCGAGCAGTACTTC | CASSMSGTSGGEQYF
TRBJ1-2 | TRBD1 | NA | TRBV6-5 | TGTGCCAGCAGATACGGACAGGGGAACTATGGCTACACCTTC | CASRYGQGNYGYTF
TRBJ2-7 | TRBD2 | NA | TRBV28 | TGTGCCAGCATTAAGAGCGGGAGTGTTTACGAGCAGTACTTC | CASIKSGSVYEQYF
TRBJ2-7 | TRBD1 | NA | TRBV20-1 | TGCAGTGCGATGGGTCGACAGGGAAACCACGAGCAGTACTTC | CSAMGRQGNHEQYF
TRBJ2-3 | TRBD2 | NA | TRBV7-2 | TGTGCCAGCAGCCGGCGACTAGCGGGAGCCACAGATACGCAGTATTTT | CASSRRLAGATDTQYF
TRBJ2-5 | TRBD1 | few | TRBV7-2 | TGTGCCAGCAGCCCGCAGGGGACAGAATCAGGGACCCAGTACTTC | CASSPQGTESGTQYF
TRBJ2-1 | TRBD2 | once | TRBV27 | TGTGCCAGCAGTCTTGGAGCAGGTCGAGCGGGAGACAATGAGCAGTTCTTC | CASSLGAGRAGDNEQFF
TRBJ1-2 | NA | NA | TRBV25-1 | TGTGCCAGCAGAGGTCCGGGGGGCTATGGCTACACCTTC | CASRGPGGYGYTF
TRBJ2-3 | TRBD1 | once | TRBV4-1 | TGCGCCAGCAGCCGGACAGGACCCACAGATACGCAGTATTTT | CASSRTGPTDTQYF
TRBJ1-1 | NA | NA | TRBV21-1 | TGTGCCCCCCGAGGGGAGGACACTGAAGCTTTCTTT | CAPRGEDTEAFF
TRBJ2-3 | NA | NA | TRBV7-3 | TGTGCCAGCAGCTTAAGGGGTGGGCGCCCAGATACGCAGTATTTT | CASSLRGGRPDTQYF
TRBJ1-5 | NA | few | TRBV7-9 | TGTGCCAGCAGCTCCTCGCGTGTGGGGATCAATCAGCCCCAGCATTTT | CASSSSRVGINQPQHF
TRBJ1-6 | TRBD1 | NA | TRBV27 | TGTGCCAGCAGGCATAGTACAGGGGGGAATTCACCCCTCCACTTT | CASRHSTGGNSPLHF
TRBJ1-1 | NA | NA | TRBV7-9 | TGTGCCAGCAGCTTAATGCAAATGAACACTGAAGCTTTCTTT | CASSLMQMNTEAFF
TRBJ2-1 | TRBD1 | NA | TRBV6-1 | TGTGCCAGCAGTGGAGAGTATACGTCCGGGACAGGGGCCTACAATGAGCAGTTCTTC | CASSGEYTSGTGAYNEQFF
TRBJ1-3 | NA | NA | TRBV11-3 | TGTGCCAGCAGCTTATCCGGAAACACCATATATTTT | CASSLSGNTIYF
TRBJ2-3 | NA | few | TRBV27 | TGTGCCAGCAGGGGACGACAGGGTGGGAGGACAGATACGCAGTATTTT | CASRGRQGGRTDTQYF
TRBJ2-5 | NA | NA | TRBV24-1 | TGTGCCACCGGCCAGGGACCTCAAGAGACCCAGTACTTC | CATGQGPQETQYF
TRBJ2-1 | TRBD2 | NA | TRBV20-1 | TGCAGTGCTAGAGATGGACTAGCGGTTATTAGCTCCTACAATGAGCAGTTCTTC | CSARDGLAVISSYNEQFF
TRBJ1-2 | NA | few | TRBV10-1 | TGCGCCAGCAGTGAGCGCAGGGGCTATGGCTACACCTTC | CASSERRGYGYTF
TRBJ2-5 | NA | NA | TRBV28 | TGTGCCAGCAGTGGAGGCAGTAAAAGGGAGACCCAGTACTTC | CASSGGSKRETQYF
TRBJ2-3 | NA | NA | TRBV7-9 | TGTGCCAGCAGCTTAGGAGAAAATACGCAGTATTTT | CASSLGENTQYF
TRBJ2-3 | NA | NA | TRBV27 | TGTGCCAGCAGCCTTATAGGGGGAGATACGCAGTATTTT | CASSLIGGDTQYF
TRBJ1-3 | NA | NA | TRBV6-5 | TGTGCCAGCAGTTACCAACAGCCCGAATTCGGAAACACCATATATTTT | CASSYQQPEFGNTIYF
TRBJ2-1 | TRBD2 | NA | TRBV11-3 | TGTGCCAGCAGCCACGGGACTAGCGGGAGTAATGAGCAGTTCTTC | CASSHGTSGSNEQFF
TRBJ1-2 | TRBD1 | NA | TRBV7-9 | TGTGCCAGCAGCTTAAGAGGGGACAGCGGCTACACCTTC | CASSLRGDSGYTF
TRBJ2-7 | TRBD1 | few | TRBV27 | TGTGCCAGCAGTGGGGGTTCCAGGGGGCCCTACGAGCAGTACTTC | CASSGGSRGPYEQYF
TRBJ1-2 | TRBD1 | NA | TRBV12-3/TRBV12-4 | TGTGCCAGCAGTCCAGGGGGCTCCTATGGCTACACCTTC | CASSPGGSYGYTF
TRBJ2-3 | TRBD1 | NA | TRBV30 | TGTGCCTTTGCTTATGGACAGGGTGGGGGCACAGATACGCGGTATTTT | CAFAYGQGGGTDTRYF
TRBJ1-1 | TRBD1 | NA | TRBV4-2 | TGTGCCAGCAGCCCCGACAGGGGAAACACTGAAGCTTTCTTT | CASSPDRGNTEAFF
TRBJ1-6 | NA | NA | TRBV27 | TGTGCCAGCAGTTCGTTGCCCAGCCTAGATTATAATTCACCCCTCCACTTT | CASSSLPSLDYNSPLHF
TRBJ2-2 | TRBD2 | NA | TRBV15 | TGTGCCACCAGCCCGAACTCCGGACTAGCCTCGAGCACCGGGGAGCTGTTTTTT | CATSPNSGLASSTGELFF
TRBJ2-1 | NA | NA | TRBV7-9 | TGTGCCAGCAGCTTTATCCCGGGGGAGCAGTTCTTC | CASSFIPGEQFF
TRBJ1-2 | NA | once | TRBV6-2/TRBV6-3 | TGTGCCAGCAGTTACAAGAGTAACTATGGCTACACCTTC | CASSYKSNYGYTF
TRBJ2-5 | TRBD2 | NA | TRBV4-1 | TGCGCCAGCAGCCATCTCCCCGCTGGACTAGCGGAAGAGACCCAGTACTTC | CASSHLPAGLAEETQYF
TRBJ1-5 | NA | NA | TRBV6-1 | TGTGCCAGCAGTGGAAAGGACCTTGGGGGCAATCAGCCCCAGCATTTT | CASSGKDLGGNQPQHF